The rows below give T cell receptor beta chains drawn from one sample of a study of long-term antiretroviral therapy in people with HIV. Repertoires were generated with immunoSEQ multiplex PCR, while TCRdb's copy carries only in-frame clones and drops some. The sample carries approximately 10,000 clones, over 65% recorded once. This specimen consisted of unsorted PBMCs, obtained less than 3.2 years before starting antiretroviral therapy. The receptors shown here come from a man aged 35 to 55 with HIV. The CDR3 runs from the conserved cysteine through the conserved F or W. D genes are given only for firm matches. Some rows have no size entry. The others give once, few or many, or a class for an expanded clone.

length,V,size,J,D,CDR3,DNA
15,TRBV2,-,TRBJ1-3,-,CASSDGFSGGNTIYF,TGTGCCAGCAGTGATGGTTTCAGCGGGGGAAACACCATATATTTT
14,TRBV27,-,TRBJ2-2,-,CASSYLGGTGELFF,TGTGCCAGCAGTTACTTGGGCGGCACCGGGGAGCTGTTTTTT
16,TRBV7-2,once,TRBJ2-4,-,CASSLEPGLAKNIQYF,TGTGCCAGCAGCTTAGAGCCTGGACTAGCCAAAAACATTCAGTACTTC
11,TRBV20-1,-,TRBJ2-7,TRBD1,CSARTGYEQYF,TGCAGTGCTAGGACAGGGTACGAGCAGTACTTC
14,TRBV27,-,TRBJ1-2,-,CASSSPGTGYGYTF,TGTGCCAGCAGTTCGCCCGGGACGGGGTATGGCTACACCTTC
18,TRBV21-1,-,TRBJ2-7,-,CASSRSLSGSGGTYEQYF,TGTGCCAGCAGCAGGTCGCTTTCCGGGAGCGGGGGAACCTACGAGCAGTACTTC
15,TRBV6-5,-,TRBJ2-1,TRBD2,CASSYFRAGYNEQFF,TGTGCCAGCAGTTACTTCCGAGCGGGATACAATGAGCAGTTCTTC
16,TRBV5-5,-,TRBJ1-1,-,CASSDRRTLVNTEAFF,TGTGCCAGCAGCGACAGGAGGACCTTGGTGAACACTGAAGCTTTCTTT
13,TRBV5-6,-,TRBJ1-1,-,CASSFVKNTEAFF,TGTGCCAGCAGCTTTGTGAAGAACACTGAAGCTTTCTTT
15,TRBV7-2,-,TRBJ2-5,-,CASSLTGSREETQYF,TGTGCCAGCAGCTTGACCGGGTCTAGAGAGGAGACCCAGTACTTC
15,TRBV27,-,TRBJ2-2,TRBD2,CASSRSGRFSGELFF,TGTGCCAGCAGTCGCAGCGGGAGATTCTCCGGGGAGCTGTTTTTT
20,TRBV28,-,TRBJ2-7,-,CASSAPLSRWGASGSEEQYF,TGTGCCAGCAGCGCACCCCTCTCGAGGTGGGGGGCATCGGGAAGCGAAGAGCAGTACTTC
17,TRBV5-1,-,TRBJ1-4,-,CASSFRGFRDRSEKLFF,TGCGCCAGCAGCTTCAGGGGATTCAGGGATCGGTCCGAAAAACTGTTTTTT
14,TRBV27,-,TRBJ2-6,-,CASSTNSGANVLTF,TGTGCCAGCAGTACTAACTCTGGGGCCAACGTCCTGACTTTC
15,TRBV19,-,TRBJ2-5,TRBD2,CASSIGTSGQETQYF,TGTGCCAGTAGTATAGGTACTAGCGGACAAGAGACCCAGTACTTC
15,TRBV7-8,-,TRBJ1-1,-,CASSPNGGYSIKAFF,TGTGCCAGCAGCCCAAACGGGGGGTACTCAATTAAAGCTTTCTTT
14,TRBV5-6,-,TRBJ1-5,TRBD1,CASSTDRGQGSQHF,TGTGCCAGCAGCACCGACAGGGGGCAGGGGTCCCAGCATTTT
15,TRBV11-2,-,TRBJ2-7,-,CASSYGTGQGYEQYF,TGTGCCAGCAGCTACGGCACAGGCCAAGGCTACGAGCAGTACTTC
11,TRBV20-1,-,TRBJ2-1,-,CSASSLDEQFF,TGCAGTGCTTCCTCGTTGGATGAGCAGTTCTTC
17,TRBV7-3,medium-sized,TRBJ2-3,TRBD2,CASSPPRTSATTDTQYF,TGTGCCAGCAGCCCCCCTCGGACTAGCGCAACCACAGATACGCAGTATTTT
15,TRBV29-1,large,TRBJ2-7,-,CSVAGRPSKDYEQYF,TGCAGCGTCGCTGGACGCCCGTCAAAGGACTACGAGCAGTACTTC
14,TRBV6-5,once,TRBJ2-5,-,CASSGAARSETQYF,TGTGCCAGCTCCGGGGCAGCCAGGAGTGAGACCCAGTACTTC
13,TRBV6-4,-,TRBJ1-1,TRBD1,CASSDRTGGEAFF,TGTGCCAGCAGTGACCGTACAGGGGGCGAAGCTTTCTTT
14,TRBV28,-,TRBJ1-4,TRBD1,CASSMDRGGEKLFF,TGTGCCAGCAGTATGGACAGGGGGGGTGAAAAACTGTTTTTT
14,TRBV5-1,-,TRBJ1-1,-,CASSPLGDPYEAFF,TGCGCCAGCAGCCCACTTGGGGACCCCTATGAAGCTTTCTTT
17,TRBV4-1,-,TRBJ2-1,TRBD2,CASSPRLLAEIYNEQFF,TGCGCCAGCAGCCCTCGACTGCTAGCGGAGATCTACAATGAGCAGTTCTTC
14,TRBV30,-,TRBJ1-4,TRBD1,CAWSSGQPNEKLFF,TGTGCCTGGAGTTCGGGACAGCCTAATGAAAAACTGTTTTTT
12,TRBV5-6,-,TRBJ1-1,-,CASSLVTAEAFF,TGTGCCAGCAGCTTGGTCACAGCTGAAGCTTTCTTT
11,TRBV19,-,TRBJ2-3,-,CASGETDTQYF,TGTGCCAGTGGGGAGACAGATACGCAGTATTTT
11,TRBV20-1,once,TRBJ2-7,-,CSANEAYEQYF,TGCAGTGCTAATGAAGCCTACGAGCAGTACTTC
14,TRBV19,-,TRBJ1-1,-,CASSITVQNTEAFF,TGTGCCAGTAGTATAACAGTTCAGAACACTGAAGCTTTCTTT
14,TRBV4-2,-,TRBJ2-7,TRBD2,CASSQVRGAYEQYF,TGTGCCAGCAGCCAAGTGCGGGGGGCCTACGAGCAGTACTTC
15,TRBV10-3,-,TRBJ2-1,TRBD1,CAISDGQGGYNEQFF,TGTGCCATCAGTGATGGACAGGGGGGATACAATGAGCAGTTCTTC
15,TRBV7-8,once,TRBJ2-3,-,CASSLRWGVTDTQYF,TGTGCCAGCAGCCTCCGGTGGGGGGTAACAGATACGCAGTATTTT
16,TRBV7-2,-,TRBJ2-1,TRBD1,CASSLPLGTAHNEQFF,TGTGCCAGCTCTCTCCCGTTGGGGACAGCCCACAATGAGCAGTTCTTC
15,TRBV4-3,-,TRBJ1-1,-,CASSQSRLMNTEAFF,TGCGCCAGCAGCCAGTCTCGGCTCATGAACACTGAAGCTTTCTTT
13,TRBV27,medium-sized,TRBJ2-1,-,CASSFSPYNEQFF,TGTGCCAGCAGCTTCTCCCCGTACAATGAGCAGTTCTTC
15,TRBV7-8,-,TRBJ1-2,-,CASSLVGGTNYGYTF,TGTGCCAGCAGCTTAGTCGGCGGAACTAACTATGGCTACACCTTC
17,TRBV9,-,TRBJ2-7,TRBD1,CASSALPQPGQGSEQYF,TGTGCCAGCAGCGCCCTTCCCCAACCGGGACAGGGTTCCGAGCAGTACTTC
14,TRBV19,-,TRBJ1-4,-,CASSMGLRLAKLFF,TGTGCCAGTAGTATGGGACTTCGTCTAGCAAAACTGTTTTTT
14,TRBV6-4,medium-sized,TRBJ2-3,-,CASSEGGHTDTQYF,TGTGCCAGCAGTGAGGGGGGACACACAGATACGCAGTATTTT
13,TRBV5-1,-,TRBJ2-1,TRBD2,CASFLAGGLEQFF,TGCGCCAGCTTTTTAGCGGGAGGCCTTGAGCAGTTCTTC